These 8 T cell receptor beta chains share one sample of origin, sequenced in a study of blood T cell repertoires in COVID-19. Sequencing was performed with immunoSEQ multiplex PCR; in TCRdb, only in-frame clones are kept and a portion is missing. This sample has about 300,000 clones, with approximately 86% found just once. The sample was PBMCs or T cells enriched from blood (not recorded which). The source of these receptors is a woman between 18 and 30 years old who had recovered from COVID-19.

J is TRBJ2-7 and V is TRBV5-1; tentative D call: TRBD1 (6 bases). Germline V gene sequence: CDR1 SGHRS, CDR2 YFSETQ. Trimming pared 2 bases from V and 6 bases from J, leaving 21 bases between. The CDR3 has 16 residues. CDR3 protein: CASSLTPQGSALEQYF. Written as DNA, the CDR3 is TGCGCCAGCAGCTTAACCCCACAGGGCAGCGCCCTCGAGCAGTACTTC.

The chain combines TRBV6-5 with TRBJ1-5; tentatively, D is TRBD1 (6 bases). CDR3 size: 13 residues. Trimming stripped 5 bases from V and 7 bases from J, with 12 bases between. Germline values: CDR1 MNHEY, CDR2 SVGAGI. The CDR3 here is CASSRDIRQPQHF. CDR3 in DNA: TGTGCCAGCAGTCGGGACATCAGGCAGCCCCAGCATTTT.

This clone was counted once. The chain employs TRBV18 and TRBJ1-4, with 8 bases identical to TRBD1. The CDR3 spans 14 residues. Germline V gives CDR1 KGHSH, CDR2 LQKENI. The trim removed 4 bases at V and 5 bases at J, leaving 3 bases unmatched. The CDR3 region is CASSRGQENEKLFF. CDR3 coding DNA: TGTGCCAGCTCACGGGGACAGGAGAATGAAAAACTGTTTTTT. Supplemented by reference TRBV18 and TRBJ1-4, the full variable domain reads NAGVMQNPRHLVRRRGQEARLRCSPMKGHSHVYWYRQLPEEGLKFMVYLQKENIIDESGMPKERFSAEFPKEGPSILRIQQVVRGDSAAYFCASSRGQENEKLFFGSGTQLSVL.

This clone has more than one count but fewer than ten. This sequence joins TRBV9 and TRBJ1-6; maybe TRBD1 (6 bases). The CDR3 runs to 15 residues. V was cut by 0 bases and J by 10 bases, with 14 bases left in between. The V gene's germline CDR1 is SGDLS and CDR2 YYNGEE. CDR3: CASSVAQGRGSPLHF. For the CDR3, the DNA is TGTGCCAGCAGCGTAGCCCAGGGGAGGGGATCACCCCTCCACTTT.

The rearrangement links TRBV19 to TRBJ1-5; TRBD1 is a possible D gene (6 bases). This CDR3 spans 13 amino acids. V lost 7 bases, J lost 1 base, and 8 bases lay in between. Germline V lookup: CDR1 LNHDA, CDR2 SQIVND (reference sequence). CDR3 bases: TGTGCCAGTACAGGGGTAAGCAATCAGCCCCAGCATTTT. Its translation is CASTGVSNQPQHF.

The chain links TRBV2 to TRBJ2-3; possible D gene TRBD1, 5 bases. V was trimmed by 3 bases and J by 4 bases, leaving 14 bases between them. Germline lookup yields CDR1 SNHLY and CDR2 FYNNEI. The CDR3 covers 15 residues. CDR3 residues: CASSEGRVEADTQYF. In nucleotides, the CDR3 is TGTGCCAGCAGTGAGGGCAGGGTAGAAGCAGATACGCAGTATTTT. The full variable domain, rest sourced from reference TRBV2 and TRBJ2-3, is EPEVTQTPSHQVTQMGQEVILRCVPISNHLYFYWYRQILGQKVEFLVSFYNNEISEKSEIFDDQFSVERPDGSNFTLKIRSTKLEDSAMYFCASSEGRVEADTQYFGPGTRLTVL.

This chain connects TRBV25-1 to TRBJ1-2; TRBD1 agrees at 8 bases. Trimming removed 8 bases from V and 7 bases from J; junction bases left unmatched: 9. The CDR3 contains 13 residues. Germline V CDR1 and CDR2: MGHDK, SYGVNS. DNA of the CDR3: TGTGCCAGCTACGCCGGGACAGGAAGTGGCTACACCTTC. It is translated as CASYAGTGSGYTF.

J is TRBJ1-2 and V is TRBV28; the D gene is possibly TRBD1 (6 bases). The CDR3 is made up of 14 amino acids. Looked up from germline, CDR1 is MDHEN and CDR2 is SYDVKM. The V end lost 9 bases, the J end lost 7 bases, and 21 bases lay between the germline ends. In DNA, the CDR3 is TGTGCCAGTGGACGGTATAGGGGGGGTTCTGGCTACACCTTC. It encodes CASGRYRGGSGYTF.